What follows are 3 T cell receptor beta chains derived from one specimen sequenced in a study of blood T cell repertoires in COVID-19. The repertoire was sequenced with immunoSEQ multiplex PCR; TCRdb's copy has only in-frame clones and lacks some. This sample carries a few hundred thousand clones, around nine tenths of them seen once, and the ten largest clones take over 6%. Input material: PBMCs or T cells enriched from blood (not recorded which). Every receptor here comes from a woman between 40 and 50 years old who had recovered from COVID-19.

The chain has TRBV28 and TRBJ1-5, with unresolved D. In germline, CDR1 is MDHEN, CDR2 SYDVKM. V was clipped by 1 base and J by 0 bases, with 10 bases between them. The CDR3 sequence is 16 residues long. CDR3 residues: CASSLSRMDSNQPQHF. For the CDR3, the DNA is TGTGCCAGCAGTTTATCCAGGATGGATAGCAATCAGCCCCAGCATTTT.

The chain has TRBV28 and TRBJ1-5, with 8 nucleotides matching TRBD1. This CDR3 region has 14 residues. V dropped 5 bases and J dropped 4; count of bases not matched to a gene: 4. Germline CDR1 reads MDHEN; CDR2 reads SYDVKM. The CDR3 loop is CASSRRQGNQPQHF. The CDR3 nucleotides are TGTGCCAGCAGTCGTCGACAGGGGAATCAGCCCCAGCATTTT. Using reference TRBV28 and TRBJ1-5 for the parts outside the CDR3, the full variable domain is DVKVTQSSRYLVKRTGEKVFLECVQDMDHENMFWYRQDPGLGLRLIYFSYDVKMKEKGDIPEGYSVSREKKERFSLILESASTNQTSMYLCASSRRQGNQPQHFGDGTRLSIL.

This rearrangement joins TRBV19 to TRBJ2-6; a weak D match, TRBD2 (5 bases). V lost 6 bases to trimming and J lost 0 bases, with 12 bases between them. From germline, CDR1 is LNHDA and CDR2 SQIVND (reference sequence). The CDR3 loop spans 16 amino acids. CDR3: CASSLGRDSGANVLTF. The CDR3 DNA is TGTGCCAGTAGCCTCGGACGGGACTCTGGGGCCAACGTCCTGACTTTC. The complete variable domain, with remaining parts taken from reference TRBV19 and TRBJ2-6, reads DGGITQSPKYLFRKEGQNVTLSCEQNLNHDAMYWYRQDPGQGLRLIYYSQIVNDFQKGDIAEGYSVSREKKESFPLTVTSAQKNPTAFYLCASSLGRDSGANVLTFGAGSRLTVL.